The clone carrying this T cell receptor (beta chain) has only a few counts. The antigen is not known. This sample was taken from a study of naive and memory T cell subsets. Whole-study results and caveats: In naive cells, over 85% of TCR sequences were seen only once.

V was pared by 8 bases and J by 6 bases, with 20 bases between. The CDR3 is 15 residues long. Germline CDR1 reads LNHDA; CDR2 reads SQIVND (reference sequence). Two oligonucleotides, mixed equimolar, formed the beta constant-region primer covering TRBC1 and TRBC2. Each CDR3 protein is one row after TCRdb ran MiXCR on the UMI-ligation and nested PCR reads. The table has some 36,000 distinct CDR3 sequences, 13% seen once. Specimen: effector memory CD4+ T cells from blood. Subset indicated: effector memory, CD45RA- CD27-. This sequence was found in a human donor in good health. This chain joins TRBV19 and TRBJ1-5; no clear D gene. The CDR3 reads CASAGSQAGVQPQHF. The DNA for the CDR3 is TGTGCCAGTGCCGGGTCCCAAGCCGGCGTTCAGCCCCAGCATTTT.